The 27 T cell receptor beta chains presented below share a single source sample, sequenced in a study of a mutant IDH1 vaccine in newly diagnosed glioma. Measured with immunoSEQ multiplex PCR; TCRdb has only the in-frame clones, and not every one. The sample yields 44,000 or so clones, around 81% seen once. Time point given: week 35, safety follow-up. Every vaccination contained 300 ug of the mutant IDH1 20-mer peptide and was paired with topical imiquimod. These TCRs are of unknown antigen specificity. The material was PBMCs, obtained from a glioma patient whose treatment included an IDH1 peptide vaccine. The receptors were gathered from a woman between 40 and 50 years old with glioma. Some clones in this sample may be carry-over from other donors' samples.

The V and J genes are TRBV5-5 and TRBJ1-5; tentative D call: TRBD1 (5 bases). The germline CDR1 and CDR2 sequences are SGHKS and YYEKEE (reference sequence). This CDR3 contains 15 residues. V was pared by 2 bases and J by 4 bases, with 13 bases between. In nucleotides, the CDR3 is TGTGCCAGCAGCTTTTCCGGGGGTAGGAATCAGCCCCAGCATTTT. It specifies CASSFSGGRNQPQHF.

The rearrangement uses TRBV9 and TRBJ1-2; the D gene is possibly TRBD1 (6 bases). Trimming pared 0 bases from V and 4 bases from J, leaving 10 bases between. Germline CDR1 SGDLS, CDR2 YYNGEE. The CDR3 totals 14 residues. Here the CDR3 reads CASSVGTVRYGYTF. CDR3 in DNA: TGTGCCAGCAGCGTAGGGACAGTTCGCTATGGCTACACCTTC.

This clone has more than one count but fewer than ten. The CDR3 DNA follows: TGTGCCACCCAGCGGGAGGTGAACACAGATACGCAGTATTTT. It specifies CATQREVNTDTQYF. This chain joins TRBV10-3 and TRBJ2-3; 9 positions agree with TRBD2. CDR3 length: 14 residues. V shed 10 bases and J 2 bases; nucleotides not matched to a gene: 7. The germline CDR1 and CDR2 sequences are ENHRY and SYGVKD.

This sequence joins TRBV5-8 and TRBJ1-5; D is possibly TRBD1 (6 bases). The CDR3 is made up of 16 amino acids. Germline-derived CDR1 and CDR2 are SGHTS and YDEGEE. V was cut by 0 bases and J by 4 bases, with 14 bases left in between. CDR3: CASSLVGGGRNQPQHF. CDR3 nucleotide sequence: TGTGCCAGCAGCTTGGTAGGCGGGGGCAGGAATCAGCCCCAGCATTTT.

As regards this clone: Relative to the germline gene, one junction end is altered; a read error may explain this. The CDR3 loop is CASSFQQNTEAFF. CDR3 DNA: TGTGCTAGCAGCTTTCAACAGAACACTGAAGCTTTCTTT. This sequence joins TRBV7-7 and TRBJ1-1; D unclear. Germline assignment: CDR1 SSHAT and CDR2 FNYEAQ (reference sequence). CDR3 length: 13 residues.

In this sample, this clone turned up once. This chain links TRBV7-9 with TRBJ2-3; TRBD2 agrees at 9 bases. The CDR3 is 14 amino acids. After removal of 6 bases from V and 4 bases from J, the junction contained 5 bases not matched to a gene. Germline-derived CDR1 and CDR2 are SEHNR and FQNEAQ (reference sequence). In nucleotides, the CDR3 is TGTGCCAGCAGTTATAGCGGGAGTGCAGATACGCAGTATTTT. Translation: CASSYSGSADTQYF.

CDR3 residues: CASSSQGSGNTIYF. The CDR3, as DNA: TGTGCCAGTAGTTCCCAGGGATCTGGAAACACCATATATTTT. The V gene is TRBV19, the J gene TRBJ1-3; possibly TRBD1 for D (5 bases). V lost 5 bases and J 1 base, leaving 9 bases between the germline ends. Germline CDR1 LNHDA, CDR2 SQIVND (reference sequence). The CDR3 covers 14 residues. Combining the CDR3 with reference TRBV19 and TRBJ1-3 gives the whole variable domain DGGITQSPKYLFRKEGQNVTLSCEQNLNHDAMYWYRQDPGQGLRLIYYSQIVNDFQKGDIAEGYSVSREKKESFPLTVTSAQKNPTAFYLCASSSQGSGNTIYFGEGSWLTVV.

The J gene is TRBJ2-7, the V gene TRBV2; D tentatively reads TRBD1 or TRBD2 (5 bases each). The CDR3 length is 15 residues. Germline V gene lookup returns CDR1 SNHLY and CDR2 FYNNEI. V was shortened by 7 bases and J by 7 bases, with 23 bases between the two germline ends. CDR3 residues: CASNQRGGLPGEQYF. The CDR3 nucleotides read TGTGCCAGCAACCAGAGGGGTGGTCTCCCAGGGGAGCAGTACTTC.

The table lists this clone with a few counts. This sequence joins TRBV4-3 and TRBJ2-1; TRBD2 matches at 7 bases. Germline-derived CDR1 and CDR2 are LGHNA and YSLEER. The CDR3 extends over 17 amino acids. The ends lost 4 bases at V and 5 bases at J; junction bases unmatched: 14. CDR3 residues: CASSRYGGGAVDNEQFF. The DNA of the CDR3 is TGCGCCAGCAGCCGGTATGGCGGGGGAGCGGTGGACAATGAGCAGTTCTTC.

CDR3 bases: TGTGCCAGCAGCTTGAGGCCCACGGCCTACGAGCAGTACTTC. It codes for CASSLRPTAYEQYF. The V gene is TRBV5-6, the J gene TRBJ2-7, with D uncertain. Germline CDR1 reads SGHDT; CDR2 reads YYEEEE. CDR3 length equals 14 residues. The V gene lost 1 base and the J gene lost 2 bases, with 10 bases spanning the gap. Full variable domain (outside the CDR3, taken from reference TRBV5-6 and TRBJ2-7): DAGVTQSPTHLIKTRGQQVTLRCSPKSGHDTVSWYQQALGQGPQFIFQYYEEEERQRGNFPDRFSGHQFPNYSSELNVNALLLGDSALYLCASSLRPTAYEQYFGPGTRLTVT.

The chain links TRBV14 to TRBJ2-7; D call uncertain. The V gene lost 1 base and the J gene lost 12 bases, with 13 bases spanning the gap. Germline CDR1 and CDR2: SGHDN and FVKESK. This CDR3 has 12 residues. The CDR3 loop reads CASSQVRTLLYF. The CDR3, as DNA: TGTGCCAGCAGCCAAGTTAGGACCCTTCTGTACTTC.

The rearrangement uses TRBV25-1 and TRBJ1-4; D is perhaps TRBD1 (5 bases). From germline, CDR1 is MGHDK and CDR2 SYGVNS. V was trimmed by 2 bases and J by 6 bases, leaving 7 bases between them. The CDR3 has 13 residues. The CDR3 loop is CASSEGGYEKLFF. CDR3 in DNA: TGTGCCAGCAGTGAAGGGGGGTATGAAAAACTGTTTTTT.

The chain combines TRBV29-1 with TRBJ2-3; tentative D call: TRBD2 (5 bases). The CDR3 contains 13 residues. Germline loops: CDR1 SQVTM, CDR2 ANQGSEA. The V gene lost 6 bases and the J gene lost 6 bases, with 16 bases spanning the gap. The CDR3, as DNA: TGCAGCGTCGCGTGGAGGATGCTGGATACGCAGTATTTT. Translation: CSVAWRMLDTQYF.

CDR3 bases: TGTGCCAGCGGAAACAGGGGGCTGAGTGAAAAACTGTTTTTT. Translation gives CASGNRGLSEKLFF. The V call is TRBV27, the J call TRBJ1-4; 9 nucleotides line up with TRBD1. From germline, CDR1 is MNHEY and CDR2 SMNVEV (reference sequence). J gave up 7 bases and V 8 bases, and 8 bases lay outside the gene matches. The CDR3 totals 14 residues. The complete variable domain, with remaining parts taken from reference TRBV27 and TRBJ1-4, reads EAQVTQNPRYLITVTGKKLTVTCSQNMNHEYMSWYRQDPGLGLRQIYYSMNVEVTDKGDVPEGYKVSRKEKRNFPLILESPSPNQTSLYFCASGNRGLSEKLFFGSGTQLSVL.

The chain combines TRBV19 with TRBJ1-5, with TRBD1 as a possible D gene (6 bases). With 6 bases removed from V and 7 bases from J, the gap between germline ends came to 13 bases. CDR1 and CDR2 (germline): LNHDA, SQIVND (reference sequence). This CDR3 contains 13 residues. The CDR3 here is CASSSQRGQPQHF. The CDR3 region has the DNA TGTGCCAGTAGCAGCCAAAGGGGGCAGCCCCAGCATTTT.

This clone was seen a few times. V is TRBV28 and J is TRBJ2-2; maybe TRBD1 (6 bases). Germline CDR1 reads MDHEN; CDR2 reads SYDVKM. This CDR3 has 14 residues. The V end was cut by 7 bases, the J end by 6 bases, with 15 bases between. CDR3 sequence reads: CASTLGGNAGELFF. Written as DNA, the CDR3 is TGTGCCAGCACCCTAGGGGGTAACGCCGGGGAGCTGTTTTTT.

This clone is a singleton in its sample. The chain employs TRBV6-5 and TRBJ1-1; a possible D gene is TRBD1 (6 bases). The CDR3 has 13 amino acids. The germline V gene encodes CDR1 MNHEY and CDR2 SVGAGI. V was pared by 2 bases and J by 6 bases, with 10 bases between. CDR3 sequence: CASSYRDNAEAFF. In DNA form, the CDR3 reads TGTGCCAGCAGTTACCGGGACAACGCTGAAGCTTTCTTT.

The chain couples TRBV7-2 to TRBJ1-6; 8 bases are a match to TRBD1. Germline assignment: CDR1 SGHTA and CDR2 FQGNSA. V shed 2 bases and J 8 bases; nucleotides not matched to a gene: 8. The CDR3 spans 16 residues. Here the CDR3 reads CASSLIRTGRDSPLHF. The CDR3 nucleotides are TGTGCCAGCAGCTTAATACGGACAGGGAGGGATTCACCCCTCCACTTT.

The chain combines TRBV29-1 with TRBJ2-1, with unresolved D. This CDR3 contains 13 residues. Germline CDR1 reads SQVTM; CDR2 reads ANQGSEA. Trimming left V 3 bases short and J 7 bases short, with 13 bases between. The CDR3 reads CSVEKGRINEQFF. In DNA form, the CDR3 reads TGCAGCGTTGAGAAGGGCAGGATAAATGAGCAGTTCTTC.

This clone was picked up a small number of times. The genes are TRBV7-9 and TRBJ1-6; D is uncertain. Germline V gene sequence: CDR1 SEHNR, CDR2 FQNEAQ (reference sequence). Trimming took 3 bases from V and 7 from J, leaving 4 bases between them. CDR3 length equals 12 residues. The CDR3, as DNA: TGTGCCAGCAGCTTGATCAATTCACCCCTCCACTTT. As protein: CASSLINSPLHF.

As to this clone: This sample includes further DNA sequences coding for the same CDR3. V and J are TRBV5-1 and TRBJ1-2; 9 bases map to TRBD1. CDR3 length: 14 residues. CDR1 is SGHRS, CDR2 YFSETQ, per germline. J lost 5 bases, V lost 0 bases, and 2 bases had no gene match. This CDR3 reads CASSLGDRVYGYTF. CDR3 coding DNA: TGCGCCAGCAGCTTGGGGGACAGGGTGTATGGCTACACCTTC.

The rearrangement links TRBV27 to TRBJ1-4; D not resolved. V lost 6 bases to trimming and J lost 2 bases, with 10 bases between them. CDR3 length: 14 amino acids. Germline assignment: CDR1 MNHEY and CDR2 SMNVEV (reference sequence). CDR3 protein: CASRAFGTNEKLFF. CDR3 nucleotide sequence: TGTGCCAGCAGAGCCTTTGGGACTAATGAAAAACTGTTTTTT.

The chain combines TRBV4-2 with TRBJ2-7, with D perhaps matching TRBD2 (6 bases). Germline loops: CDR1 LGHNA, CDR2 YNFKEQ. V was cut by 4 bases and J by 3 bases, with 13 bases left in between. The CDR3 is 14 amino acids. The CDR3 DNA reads TGTGCCAGCAGCCCGAGAGTGGGGGGCTACGAGCAGTACTTC. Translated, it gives CASSPRVGGYEQYF.

The CDR3 region has the DNA TGTGCCAGTAGTATAGATGCAGGGACCACTGAAGCTTTCTTT. Protein sequence: CASSIDAGTTEAFF. The chain uses TRBV19 and TRBJ1-1, with a tentative D call TRBD1 (5 bases). Trimming shortened V by 0 bases and J by 4 bases, and 9 bases separated the two germline ends. CDR1 is LNHDA and CDR2 is SQIVND in the germline V gene (reference sequence). This CDR3 spans 14 amino acids.

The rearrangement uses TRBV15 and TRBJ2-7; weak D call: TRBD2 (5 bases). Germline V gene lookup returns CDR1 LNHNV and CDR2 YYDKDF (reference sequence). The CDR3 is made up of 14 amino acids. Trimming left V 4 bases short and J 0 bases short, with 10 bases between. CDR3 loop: CATSTRGASYEQYF. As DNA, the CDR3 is TGTGCCACCAGCACCCGGGGAGCCTCCTACGAGCAGTACTTC.

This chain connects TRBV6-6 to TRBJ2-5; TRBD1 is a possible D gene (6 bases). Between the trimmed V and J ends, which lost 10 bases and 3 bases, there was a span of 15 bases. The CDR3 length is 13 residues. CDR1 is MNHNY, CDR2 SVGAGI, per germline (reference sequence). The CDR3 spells CATHRDPKETQYF. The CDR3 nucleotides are TGTGCCACTCACAGGGACCCAAAAGAGACCCAGTACTTC.

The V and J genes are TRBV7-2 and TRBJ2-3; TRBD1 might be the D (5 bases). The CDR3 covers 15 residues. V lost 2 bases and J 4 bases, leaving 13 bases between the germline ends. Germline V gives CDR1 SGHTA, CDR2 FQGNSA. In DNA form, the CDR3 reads TGTGCCAGCAGCTTAAGGGGTCATGGTGCAGATACGCAGTATTTT. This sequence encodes CASSLRGHGADTQYF.